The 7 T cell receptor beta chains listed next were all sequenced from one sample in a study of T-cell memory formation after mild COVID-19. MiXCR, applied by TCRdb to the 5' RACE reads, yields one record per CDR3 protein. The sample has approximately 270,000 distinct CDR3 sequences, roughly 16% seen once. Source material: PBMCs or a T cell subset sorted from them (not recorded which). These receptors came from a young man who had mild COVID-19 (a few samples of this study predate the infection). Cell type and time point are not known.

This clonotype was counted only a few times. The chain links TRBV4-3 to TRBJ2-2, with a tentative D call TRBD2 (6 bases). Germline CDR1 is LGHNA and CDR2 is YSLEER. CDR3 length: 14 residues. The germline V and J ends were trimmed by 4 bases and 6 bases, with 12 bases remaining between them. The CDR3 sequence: CASSLRWGAGELFF. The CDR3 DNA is TGCGCCAGCAGCCTAAGGTGGGGGGCCGGGGAGCTGTTTTTT.

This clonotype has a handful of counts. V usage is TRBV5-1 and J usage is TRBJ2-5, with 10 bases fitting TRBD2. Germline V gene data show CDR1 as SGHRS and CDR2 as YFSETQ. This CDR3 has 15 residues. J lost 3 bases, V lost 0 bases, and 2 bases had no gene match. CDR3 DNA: TGCGCCAGCAGCTTGGCCGGACTAGCGGAAGAGACCCAGTACTTC. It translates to CASSLAGLAEETQYF. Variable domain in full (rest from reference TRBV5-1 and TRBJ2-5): KAGVTQTPRYLIKTRGQQVTLSCSPISGHRSVSWYQQTPGQGLQFLFEYFSETQRNKGNFPGRFSGRQFSNSRSEMNVSTLELGDSALYLCASSLAGLAEETQYFGPGTRLLVL.

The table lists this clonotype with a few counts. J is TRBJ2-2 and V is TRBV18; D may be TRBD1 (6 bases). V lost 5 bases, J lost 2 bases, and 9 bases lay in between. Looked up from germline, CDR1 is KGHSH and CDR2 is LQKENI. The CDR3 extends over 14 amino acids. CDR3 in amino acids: CASSAQGNTGELFF. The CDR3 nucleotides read TGTGCCAGCTCAGCACAGGGAAACACCGGGGAGCTGTTTTTT.

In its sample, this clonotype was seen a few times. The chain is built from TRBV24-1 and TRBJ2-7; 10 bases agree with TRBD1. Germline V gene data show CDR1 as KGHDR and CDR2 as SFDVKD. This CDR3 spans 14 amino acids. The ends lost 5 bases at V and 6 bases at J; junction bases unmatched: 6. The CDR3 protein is CATSAGTGEIEQYV. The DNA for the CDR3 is TGTGCCACCAGTGCCGGGACAGGGGAGATCGAGCAGTACGTC.

The CDR3 protein is CASSQGEDRGNTEAFF. Here the CDR3 DNA reads TGTGCCAGCAGCCAAGGGGAGGACAGGGGAAACACTGAAGCTTTCTTT. The J gene is TRBJ1-1, the V gene TRBV3-1; 9 nucleotides line up with TRBD1. The trim removed 1 base at V and 2 bases at J, leaving 5 bases unmatched. The CDR3 sequence is 16 residues long. Germline CDR1 LGHDT, CDR2 YNNKEL (reference sequence).

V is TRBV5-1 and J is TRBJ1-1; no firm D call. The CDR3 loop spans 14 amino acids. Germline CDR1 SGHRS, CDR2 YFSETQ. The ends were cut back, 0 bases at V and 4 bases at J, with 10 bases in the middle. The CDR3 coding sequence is TGCGCCAGCAGCTTGGAGAGGGTGAGCACTGAAGCTTTCTTT. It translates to CASSLERVSTEAFF.

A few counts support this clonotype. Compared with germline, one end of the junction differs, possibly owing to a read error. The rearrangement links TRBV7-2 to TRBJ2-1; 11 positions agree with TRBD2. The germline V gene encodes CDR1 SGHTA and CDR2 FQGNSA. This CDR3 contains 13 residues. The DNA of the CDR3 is TGTGCCAGCAGCTCAAGACTAGCGGGGACTTTTTCTTTC. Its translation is CASSSRLAGTFSF.